These 7 T cell receptor beta chains originate from one sample sequenced in a study of blood T cell repertoires in COVID-19. This table comes from immunoSEQ multiplex PCR, and its TCRdb copy is limited to in-frame clones, with some not included. The sample holds 40,000 or so clones, about nine tenths seen once. Sequencing used peripheral blood. The receptors come from a man between 45 and 60 years old with active COVID-19.

The chain is built from TRBV10-3 and TRBJ2-1; 7 bases are shared with TRBD2. The CDR3 contains 15 residues. V gave up 3 bases and J gave up 6 bases; unmatched junction bases: 8. Germline values: CDR1 ENHRY, CDR2 SYGVKD. The CDR3 DNA reads TGTGCCATCAGTGACCAGCGGGAAGCTGGCAATGAGCAGTTCTTC. Its protein is CAISDQREAGNEQFF.

This chain links TRBV10-2 with TRBJ2-3; D may be TRBD2 (5 bases). Germline V CDR1 and CDR2: WSHSY, SAAADI. V was cut by 4 bases and J by 0 bases, with 8 bases left in between. The CDR3 sequence is 14 residues long. CDR3 DNA: TGCGCCAGCAGTGGCAGCGGAAGCACAGATACGCAGTATTTT. It is translated as CASSGSGSTDTQYF.

The gene calls are TRBV3-1 (or the pseudogene TRBV3-2) and TRBJ2-7; 7 nucleotides match TRBD1. The V gene end was trimmed by 6 bases and the J gene end by 0 bases; junction bases not matched to a gene: 8. Germline loops: CDR1 LGHDT, CDR2 YNNKEL (reference sequence). The CDR3 loop spans 15 amino acids. CDR3 sequence reads: CASSYTRDSSYEQYF. The CDR3 coding sequence is TGTGCCAGCAGTTATACCCGGGACAGCTCCTACGAGCAGTACTTC.

The chain carries TRBV27 and TRBJ2-7; perhaps TRBD1 as D (5 bases). CDR1 is MNHEY and CDR2 is SMNVEV in the germline V gene (reference sequence). Trimming removed 5 bases at V and 2 bases at J, with 16 bases between. The CDR3 length is 15 residues. For the CDR3, the DNA is TGTGCCAGCAGTGGGGCCGCTTCCCTGGCCTACGAGCAGTACTTC. This sequence encodes CASSGAASLAYEQYF.

V gene TRBV27 combines with J gene TRBJ2-7, with D maybe TRBD2 (6 bases). The V end lost 8 bases, the J end lost 0 bases, and 11 bases lay between the germline ends. The germline CDR1 and CDR2 sequences are MNHEY and SMNVEV (reference sequence). CDR3 length: 13 amino acids. CDR3 region: CASGRTNSYEQYF. The DNA for the CDR3 is TGTGCCAGCGGGAGGACAAACTCCTACGAGCAGTACTTC.

V and J are TRBV24-1 and TRBJ1-1; the D is unclear. Trimming cost V 4 bases and J 11 bases, with 19 bases left between them. Germline CDR1 is KGHDR and CDR2 is SFDVKD. The CDR3 loop spans 14 amino acids. The CDR3 loop reads CATSDPPRVFGAFF. The CDR3 nucleotides are TGTGCCACCAGTGACCCCCCACGGGTCTTTGGGGCTTTCTTT.

V gene TRBV3-1 (or the pseudogene TRBV3-2) combines with J gene TRBJ2-2; 12 bases match TRBD2. The V gene's germline CDR1 is LGHDT and CDR2 YNNKEL (reference sequence). V gave up 4 bases and J gave up 8 bases; unmatched junction bases: 5. The CDR3 covers 15 residues. CDR3 residues: CASSRTSGVLGELFF. The CDR3 DNA reads as TGTGCCAGCAGCCGGACTAGCGGGGTCCTGGGGGAGCTGTTTTTT.